These T cell receptor beta chains were read from a single sample in a study of technical replicates of blood from several donors. TCRdb's copy holds only in-frame clones and misses some; the assay was immunoSEQ multiplex PCR. The repertoire has some 31,000 clones, roughly 92% of them found once; the top ten carry roughly 4%. Sequencing was done on a sample of PBMCs. The receptor set was obtained from a human donor in good health. Some clones in this sample may be carry-over from other donors' samples. The CDR3 runs from the conserved cysteine through the conserved F or W. The order of the fields is J gene, V gene, D gene, clone size, CDR3 DNA, CDR3 protein. The D gene is left open where the match is weak. Clone size is not always given. Where it is, it says once, few, many or a class for expanded clones.

j_call: TRBJ1-5; v_call: TRBV30; d_call: NA; clone_size: NA; cdr3_nt: TGTGCCTGGAGTGTATTGGGGGGGTTGAGCAATCAGCCCCAGCATTTT; cdr3_aa: CAWSVLGGLSNQPQHF
j_call: TRBJ2-1; v_call: TRBV4-1; d_call: NA; clone_size: NA; cdr3_nt: TGCGCCAGCAGCCAGGCTGGGGCTAGCGCCTACAATGAGCAGTTCTTC; cdr3_aa: CASSQAGASAYNEQFF
j_call: TRBJ1-4; v_call: TRBV9; d_call: NA; clone_size: NA; cdr3_nt: TGTGCCAGCAGCGAGGCCATCGGGCTGTTTTTT; cdr3_aa: CASSEAIGLFF
j_call: TRBJ2-1; v_call: TRBV5-4; d_call: NA; clone_size: NA; cdr3_nt: TGTGCCAGCAGCTTGGACAGGGCCCGCGGTGAGCAGTTCTTC; cdr3_aa: CASSLDRARGEQFF
j_call: TRBJ2-5; v_call: TRBV5-1; d_call: TRBD2; clone_size: NA; cdr3_nt: TGCGCCAGCAGCTCGTCAGCGGGAGCTGGAGAGACCCAGTACTTC; cdr3_aa: CASSSSAGAGETQYF
j_call: TRBJ2-7; v_call: TRBV7-6; d_call: TRBD1; clone_size: NA; cdr3_nt: TGTGCCAGCAGCTTAGAACAGGGGCCCTACGAGCAGTACTTC; cdr3_aa: CASSLEQGPYEQYF
j_call: TRBJ2-5; v_call: TRBV5-1; d_call: NA; clone_size: NA; cdr3_nt: TGCGCCAGCAGCCCCGGTGAGGGCGGACAAGAGACCCAGTACTTC; cdr3_aa: CASSPGEGGQETQYF
j_call: TRBJ2-7; v_call: TRBV21-1; d_call: NA; clone_size: NA; cdr3_nt: TGTGCCAGCAGCTCTTCGACAGGGACTCTCTACGAGCAGTACTTC; cdr3_aa: CASSSSTGTLYEQYF
j_call: TRBJ1-1; v_call: TRBV9; d_call: TRBD1; clone_size: NA; cdr3_nt: TGTGCCAGCAGCCCAACGGGCGACAGGGGGAGGTGGACTGAAGCTTTCTTT; cdr3_aa: CASSPTGDRGRWTEAFF
j_call: TRBJ1-4; v_call: TRBV7-9; d_call: TRBD1; clone_size: NA; cdr3_nt: TGTGCCAGCAGCGCCGACAGGGCGCTGGGAGAAAAACTGTTTTTT; cdr3_aa: CASSADRALGEKLFF
j_call: TRBJ1-6; v_call: TRBV27; d_call: TRBD1; clone_size: NA; cdr3_nt: TGTGCCAGCAGTTACAGGGGGCAGAATAATTCACCCCTCCACTTT; cdr3_aa: CASSYRGQNNSPLHF
j_call: TRBJ2-7; v_call: TRBV7-3; d_call: TRBD2; clone_size: NA; cdr3_nt: TGTGCCAGCAGCTCCGGCGGGGGGCCTGCCTACGAGCAGTACTTC; cdr3_aa: CASSSGGGPAYEQYF
j_call: TRBJ1-6; v_call: TRBV4-1; d_call: TRBD1; clone_size: few; cdr3_nt: TGCGCCAGCAGCCCTAGGGACAGGGATTCACCCCTCCACTTT; cdr3_aa: CASSPRDRDSPLHF
j_call: TRBJ1-2; v_call: TRBV29-1; d_call: NA; clone_size: once; cdr3_nt: TGCAGCGTTGAAGATCCGGACTATGGCTACACCTTC; cdr3_aa: CSVEDPDYGYTF